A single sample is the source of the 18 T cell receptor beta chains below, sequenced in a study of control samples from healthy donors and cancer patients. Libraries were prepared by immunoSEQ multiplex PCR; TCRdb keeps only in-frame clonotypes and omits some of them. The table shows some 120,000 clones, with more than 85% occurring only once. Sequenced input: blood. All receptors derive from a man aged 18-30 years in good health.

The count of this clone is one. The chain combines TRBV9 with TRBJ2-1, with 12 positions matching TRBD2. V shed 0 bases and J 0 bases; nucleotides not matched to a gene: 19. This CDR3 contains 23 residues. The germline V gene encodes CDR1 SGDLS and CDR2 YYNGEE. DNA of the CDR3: TGTGCCAGCAGCGTAGGTATACTAGCGGGGGGCCTTAATTACCAAAGCTCCTACAATGAGCAGTTCTTC. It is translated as CASSVGILAGGLNYQSSYNEQFF. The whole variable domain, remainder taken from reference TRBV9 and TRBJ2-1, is DSGVTQTPKHLITATGQRVTLRCSPRSGDLSVYWYQQSLDQGLQFLIQYYNGEERAKGNILERFSAQQFPDLHSELNLSSLELGDSALYFCASSVGILAGGLNYQSSYNEQFFGPGTRLTVL.

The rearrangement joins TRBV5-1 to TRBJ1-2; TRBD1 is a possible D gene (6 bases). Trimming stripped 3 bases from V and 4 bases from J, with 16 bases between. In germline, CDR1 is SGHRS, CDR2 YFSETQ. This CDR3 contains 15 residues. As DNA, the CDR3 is TGCGCCAGCAGCTCTTCGGGACAAGGTCCCTATGGCTACACCTTC. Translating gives CASSSSGQGPYGYTF.

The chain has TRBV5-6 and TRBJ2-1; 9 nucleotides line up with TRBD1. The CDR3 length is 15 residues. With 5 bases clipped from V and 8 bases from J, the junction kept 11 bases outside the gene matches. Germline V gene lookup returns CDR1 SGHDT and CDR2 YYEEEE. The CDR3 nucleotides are TGTGCCAGCAGTTTCCGGGACAGGGCGACCCATGAGCAGTTCTTC. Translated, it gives CASSFRDRATHEQFF.

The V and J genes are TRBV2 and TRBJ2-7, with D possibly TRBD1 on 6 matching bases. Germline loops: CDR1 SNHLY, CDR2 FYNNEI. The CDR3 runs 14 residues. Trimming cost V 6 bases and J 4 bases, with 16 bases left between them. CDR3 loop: CASSVQGYGYEQYF. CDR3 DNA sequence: TGTGCCAGCAGCGTACAGGGATACGGTTACGAGCAGTACTTC.

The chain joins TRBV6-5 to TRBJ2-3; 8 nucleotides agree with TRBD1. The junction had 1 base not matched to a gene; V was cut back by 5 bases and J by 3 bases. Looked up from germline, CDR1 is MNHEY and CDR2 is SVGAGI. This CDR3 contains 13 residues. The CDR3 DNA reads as TGTGCCAGCAGTAACAGGGGGACAGATACGCAGTATTTT. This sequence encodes CASSNRGTDTQYF.

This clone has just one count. Written as DNA, the CDR3 is TGTGCCAGCAGCTTTATAAGCGGGGAGCTGTTTTTT. Encoded protein: CASSFISGELFF. The chain couples TRBV7-3 to TRBJ2-2; D remains unclear. V lost 3 bases to trimming and J lost 7 bases, with 6 bases between them. CDR3 length: 12 residues. Germline assignment: CDR1 SGHTA and CDR2 FQGTGA.

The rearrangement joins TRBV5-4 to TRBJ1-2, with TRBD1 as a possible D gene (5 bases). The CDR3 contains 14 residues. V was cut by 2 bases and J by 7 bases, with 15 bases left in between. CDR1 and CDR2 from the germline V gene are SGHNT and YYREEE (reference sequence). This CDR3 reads CASSLETQRGGYTF. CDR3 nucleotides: TGTGCCAGCAGCTTAGAGACACAGAGGGGTGGCTACACCTTC.

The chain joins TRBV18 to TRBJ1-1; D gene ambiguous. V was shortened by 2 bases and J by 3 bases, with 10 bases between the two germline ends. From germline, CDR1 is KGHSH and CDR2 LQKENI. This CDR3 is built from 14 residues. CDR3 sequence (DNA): TGTGCCAGCTCACCAGGAGGGATCCACACTGAAGCTTTCTTT. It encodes CASSPGGIHTEAFF. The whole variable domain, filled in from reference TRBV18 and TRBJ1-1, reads NAGVMQNPRHLVRRRGQEARLRCSPMKGHSHVYWYRQLPEEGLKFMVYLQKENIIDESGMPKERFSAEFPKEGPSILRIQQVVRGDSAAYFCASSPGGIHTEAFFGQGTRLTVV.

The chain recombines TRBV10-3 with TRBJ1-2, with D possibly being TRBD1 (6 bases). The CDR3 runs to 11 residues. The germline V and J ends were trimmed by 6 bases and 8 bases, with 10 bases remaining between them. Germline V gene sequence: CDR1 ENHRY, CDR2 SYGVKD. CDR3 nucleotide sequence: TGTGCCATCAGGGGGGGGCGGGGCTACACCTTC. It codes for CAIRGGRGYTF.

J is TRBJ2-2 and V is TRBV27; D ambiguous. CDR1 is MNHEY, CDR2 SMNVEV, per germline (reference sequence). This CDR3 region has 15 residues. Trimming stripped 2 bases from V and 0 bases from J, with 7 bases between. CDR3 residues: CASSLKAANTGELFF. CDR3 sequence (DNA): TGTGCCAGCAGTTTAAAAGCCGCGAACACCGGGGAGCTGTTTTTT.

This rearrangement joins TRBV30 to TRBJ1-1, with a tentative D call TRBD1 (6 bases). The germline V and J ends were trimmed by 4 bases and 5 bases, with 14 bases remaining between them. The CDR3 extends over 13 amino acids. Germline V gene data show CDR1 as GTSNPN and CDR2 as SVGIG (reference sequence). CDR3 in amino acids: CAWTLTGRTEAFF. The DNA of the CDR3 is TGTGCCTGGACCCTTACAGGGAGGACTGAAGCTTTCTTT.

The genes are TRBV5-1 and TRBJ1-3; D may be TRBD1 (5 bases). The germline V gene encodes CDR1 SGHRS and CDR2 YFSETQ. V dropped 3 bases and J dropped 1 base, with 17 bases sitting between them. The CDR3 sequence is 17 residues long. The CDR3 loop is CASSSSDGASSGNTIYF. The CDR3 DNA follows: TGCGCCAGCAGCTCGTCAGACGGGGCATCTTCTGGAAACACCATATATTTT.

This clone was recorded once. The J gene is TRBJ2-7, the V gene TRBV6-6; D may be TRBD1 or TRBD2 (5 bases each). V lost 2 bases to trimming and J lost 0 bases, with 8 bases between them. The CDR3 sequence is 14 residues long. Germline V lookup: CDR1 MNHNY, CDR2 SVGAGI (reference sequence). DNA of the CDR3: TGTGCCAGCAGTTACAACGGGGCCTCCTACGAGCAGTACTTC. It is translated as CASSYNGASYEQYF.

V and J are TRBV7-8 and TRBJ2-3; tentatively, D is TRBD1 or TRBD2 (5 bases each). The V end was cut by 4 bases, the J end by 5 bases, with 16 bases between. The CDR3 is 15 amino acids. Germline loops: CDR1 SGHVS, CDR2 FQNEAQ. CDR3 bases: TGTGCCAGCAGCTCGATACGTGGGGGTGGAGATACGCAGTATTTT. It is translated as CASSSIRGGGDTQYF.

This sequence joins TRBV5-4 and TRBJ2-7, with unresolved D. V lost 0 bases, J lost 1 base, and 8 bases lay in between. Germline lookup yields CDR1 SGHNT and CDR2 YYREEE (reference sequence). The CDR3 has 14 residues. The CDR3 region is CASSLGQSSYEQYF. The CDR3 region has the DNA TGTGCCAGCAGCTTGGGGCAGAGTTCCTACGAGCAGTACTTC. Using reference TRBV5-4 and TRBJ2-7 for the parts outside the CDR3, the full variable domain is ETGVTQSPTHLIKTRGQQVTLRCSSQSGHNTVSWYQQALGQGPQFIFQYYREEENGRGNFPPRFSGLQFPNYSSELNVNALELDDSALYLCASSLGQSSYEQYFGPGTRLTVT.

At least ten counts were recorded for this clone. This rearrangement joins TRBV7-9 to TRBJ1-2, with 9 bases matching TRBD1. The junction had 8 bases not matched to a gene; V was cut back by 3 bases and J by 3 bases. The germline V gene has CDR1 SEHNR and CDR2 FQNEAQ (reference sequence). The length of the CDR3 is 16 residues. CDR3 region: CASSFPGQGKDYGYTF. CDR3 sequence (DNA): TGTGCCAGCAGCTTTCCGGGACAGGGAAAGGACTATGGCTACACCTTC.

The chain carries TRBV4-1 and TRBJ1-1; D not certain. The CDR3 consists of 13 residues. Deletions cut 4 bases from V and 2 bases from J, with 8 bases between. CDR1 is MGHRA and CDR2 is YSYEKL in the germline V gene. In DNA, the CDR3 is TGCGCCAGCAGCCGAACGACAAACACTGAAGCTTTCTTT. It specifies CASSRTTNTEAFF.

Here the CDR3 reads CASSPRQGMYNEQFF. Here the CDR3 DNA reads TGTGCCAGCTCACCGAGACAGGGAATGTACAATGAGCAGTTCTTC. The chain employs TRBV18 and TRBJ2-1; 7 nucleotides agree with TRBD1. The CDR3 has 15 residues. V trimming: 3 bases; J trimming: 4 bases; junction bases outside the gene matches: 6. CDR1 is KGHSH and CDR2 is LQKENI in the germline V gene.